This entry lists 17 T cell receptor beta chains sequenced from one sample in a study of T cell responses to AZD1222 COVID-19 vaccine. The method was immunoSEQ multiplex PCR; TCRdb's version includes in-frame clones alone and lacks a portion of them. The table shows 150,000 or so clones, with 90% occurring only once. The material sequenced was peripheral blood, taken on day 0 of AZD1222 vaccination. The receptor set was obtained from an adult in good health.

The gene calls are TRBV24-1 and TRBJ2-5; 7 nucleotides align to TRBD1. The trim removed 1 base at V and 2 bases at J, leaving 9 bases unmatched. The CDR3 runs to 17 residues. Germline-derived CDR1 and CDR2 are KGHDR and SFDVKD. The CDR3 loop reads CATSDLGSGRGQETQYF. CDR3 DNA sequence: TGTGCCACCAGTGATTTAGGGTCGGGCAGGGGGCAAGAGACCCAGTACTTC.

V usage is TRBV7-3 and J usage is TRBJ1-1; a weak D match, TRBD1 (5 bases). Germline CDR1 is SGHTA and CDR2 is FQGTGA. This CDR3 has 13 residues. Trimming took off 1 base at V and 4 bases at J, with 7 bases between the two ends. This CDR3 is CASSLSRATEAFF. The CDR3 DNA reads as TGTGCCAGCAGCTTAAGCAGGGCCACTGAAGCTTTCTTT.

CDR3 sequence: CASSLVTGGNQPQHF. CDR3 nucleotides: TGTGCCAGCAGCTTAGTGACAGGGGGGAATCAGCCCCAGCATTTT. V and J are TRBV7-2 and TRBJ1-5, with 9 bases matching TRBD1. This CDR3 is built from 15 residues. Per the germline V gene, CDR1 is SGHTA and CDR2 is FQGNSA. The ends lost 1 base at V and 4 bases at J; junction bases unmatched: 2. The full variable domain, in which reference TRBV7-2 and TRBJ1-5 provide the parts outside the CDR3, is GAGVSQSPSNKVTEKGKDVELRCDPISGHTALYWYRQSLGQGLEFLIYFQGNSAPDKSGLPSDRFSAERTGGSVSTLTIQRTQQEDSAVYLCASSLVTGGNQPQHFGDGTRLSIL.

The chain couples TRBV6-1 to TRBJ2-2, with D maybe TRBD2 (5 bases). This CDR3 has 16 amino acids. Germline lookup yields CDR1 MNHNS and CDR2 SASEGT. V lost 3 bases and J 3 bases, leaving 14 bases between the germline ends. This CDR3 is CASSDGLARYTGELFF. The CDR3 region has the DNA TGTGCCAGCAGTGATGGCCTAGCTAGATACACCGGGGAGCTGTTTTTT.

This clone came up once. The genes are TRBV4-3 and TRBJ2-2; D may be TRBD2 (5 bases). V lost 4 bases and J lost 6, with 18 bases in between. The germline V gene encodes CDR1 LGHNA and CDR2 YSLEER. The CDR3 sequence is 16 residues long. In nucleotides, the CDR3 is TGCGCCAGCAGCCCACTGAGTGGGAGTAGCGCCGGGGAGCTGTTTTTT. Protein sequence: CASSPLSGSSAGELFF.

About this clone itself: The junction departs from the called germline gene at one end, perhaps through a read error. The chain carries TRBV18 and TRBJ2-1; D not resolved. Looked up from germline, CDR1 is KGHSH and CDR2 is LQKENI. The CDR3 has 12 residues. The CDR3 sequence is CASSPNYSEQFF. The DNA for the CDR3 is TGTGCCAGCTCACCGAATTACAGTGAGCAGTTCTTC.

This clone was recorded only once. The chain carries TRBV7-9 and TRBJ2-5; D ambiguous. V shed 6 bases and J shed 7 bases, with 18 bases lying between them. This CDR3 spans 14 amino acids. Germline V gene sequence: CDR1 SEHNR, CDR2 FQNEAQ (reference sequence). CDR3 in amino acids: CASSIDTLGGTQYF. The CDR3 bases are TGTGCCAGCAGTATCGACACCCTCGGCGGGACCCAGTACTTC.

This clone has a handful of counts. Mismatch with germline at one junction end may stem from a read error. The chain recombines TRBV7-7 with TRBJ1-1; D is unclear. This CDR3 has 13 residues. Germline V gene lookup returns CDR1 SSHAT and CDR2 FNYEAQ (reference sequence). The CDR3 spells CASSQDQNTEAFF. CDR3 in DNA: TGTGCTAGCAGCCAGGACCAGAACACTGAAGCTTTCTTT.

This clone has just a few counts. This chain uses TRBV6-2 or TRBV6-3 with TRBJ1-5; D remains unclear. This CDR3 region has 14 residues. CDR1 is MNHEY, CDR2 SVGEGT, per germline. Trimming pared 0 bases from V and 4 bases from J, leaving 7 bases between. The CDR3 DNA is TGTGCCAGCAGTTACTCTAGGACTAATCAGCCCCAGCATTTT. It is translated as CASSYSRTNQPQHF.

The chain uses TRBV7-8 and TRBJ1-3; 7 bases line up with TRBD1. The CDR3 consists of 15 residues. V trimming: 5 bases; J trimming: 2 bases; junction bases outside the gene matches: 6. The V gene's germline CDR1 is SGHVS and CDR2 FQNEAQ. The CDR3 DNA reads as TGTGCCAGCAGCCTAGACAGGGATCCTGGAAACACCATATATTTT. Its translation is CASSLDRDPGNTIYF. The complete variable domain, with remaining parts taken from reference TRBV7-8 and TRBJ1-3, reads GAGVSQSPRYKVAKRGQDVALRCDPISGHVSLFWYQQALGQGPEFLTYFQNEAQLDKSGLPSDRFFAERPEGSVSTLKIQRTQQEDSAVYLCASSLDRDPGNTIYFGEGSWLTVV.

The chain is built from TRBV2 and TRBJ1-1, with 11 bases identical to TRBD1. The CDR3 has 14 residues. J lost 6 bases, V lost 5 bases, and 5 bases had no gene match. The germline gives CDR1 SNHLY, CDR2 FYNNEI. CDR3 in amino acids: CASSSRDRGAEAFF. The DNA of the CDR3 is TGTGCCAGCAGTTCCCGGGACAGGGGGGCTGAAGCTTTCTTT. Based on the CDR3 plus reference TRBV2 and TRBJ1-1, the full variable domain is EPEVTQTPSHQVTQMGQEVILRCVPISNHLYFYWYRQILGQKVEFLVSFYNNEISEKSEIFDDQFSVERPDGSNFTLKIRSTKLEDSAMYFCASSSRDRGAEAFFGQGTRLTVV.

CDR3 DNA sequence: TGTGCCAGCTCACCCTGGACTAGCGGGTCCTACGAGCAGTACTTC. Its protein is CASSPWTSGSYEQYF. The chain couples TRBV18 to TRBJ2-7, with TRBD2 identical over 11 bases. With V trimmed by 3 bases and J by 1 base, 2 bases remained unmatched. Germline V gene sequence: CDR1 KGHSH, CDR2 LQKENI. The CDR3 contains 15 residues.

V usage is TRBV7-3 and J usage is TRBJ1-1; D is uncertain. Germline lookup yields CDR1 SGHTA and CDR2 FQGTGA. The CDR3 contains 13 residues. Trimming left V 0 bases short and J 1 base short, with 3 bases between. The chain's CDR3 is CASSLTANTEAFF. DNA of the CDR3: TGTGCCAGCAGCTTAACGGCGAACACTGAAGCTTTCTTT.

The chain employs TRBV10-3 and TRBJ2-1, with 13 bases fitting TRBD2. Germline CDR1 reads ENHRY; CDR2 reads SYGVKD. This CDR3 region has 16 residues. Trimming took 6 bases from V and 8 from J; bases not matched to a gene: 10. The CDR3 is CAISLGLAGPGDEQFF. The CDR3, as DNA: TGTGCCATCAGCTTGGGACTAGCGGGACCGGGGGATGAGCAGTTCTTC.

V is TRBV5-1 and J is TRBJ2-2; the D gene is possibly TRBD1 (6 bases). Germline V CDR1 and CDR2: SGHRS, YFSETQ. This CDR3 comprises 16 residues. V gave up 0 bases and J gave up 0 bases, with 9 bases separating them. As DNA, the CDR3 is TGCGCCAGCAGCTTGGCCGGACAGACGAACACCGGGGAGCTGTTTTTT. Residues: CASSLAGQTNTGELFF.

The rearrangement links TRBV6-1 to TRBJ2-3; D possibly corresponds to TRBD2 (5 bases). CDR3 size: 15 residues. The V gene's germline CDR1 is MNHNS and CDR2 SASEGT. The germline V and J ends were trimmed by 2 bases and 4 bases, with 13 bases remaining between them. CDR3 DNA: TGTGCCAGCAGTGAATCCCCGGGATTCGCAGATACGCAGTATTTT. Protein product: CASSESPGFADTQYF.

This sequence joins TRBV9 and TRBJ2-2, with 11 bases aligning to TRBD1. V was clipped by 4 bases and J by 5 bases; unmatched bases: 7. Germline values: CDR1 SGDLS, CDR2 YYNGEE. CDR3 length: 16 residues. The CDR3 sequence is CASSPRTGGRTGELFF. In DNA form, the CDR3 reads TGTGCCAGCAGCCCACGGACAGGGGGCAGGACCGGGGAGCTGTTTTTT.